The 3 T cell receptor beta chains in this list originate from one sample, sequenced in a study of Graves' ophthalmopathy and Graves' hyperthyroidism. The sequenced template was RNA, covering the TCR beta CDR3 region. The library came from an HTBI-primed first-round RT-PCR and a second-round multiplex PCR. TCRdb reanalysed the multiplex PCR reads using MiXCR and keeps one entry per CDR3 protein. The table lists roughly 700,000 distinct CDR3 sequences, about 44% of them singletons. The sequenced material came from peripheral blood. These receptors were collected from an adult man with Graves' ophthalmopathy.

This clonotype showed up just a few times. The rearrangement uses TRBV10-3 and TRBJ1-1; no clear D gene. V was trimmed by 10 bases and J by 1 base, leaving 10 bases between them. Germline assignment: CDR1 ENHRY and CDR2 SYGVKD. This CDR3 is 12 amino acids long. The CDR3 coding sequence is TGTGCCAGCTTAGGAGGGAACACTGAAGCTTTCTTT. Encoded protein: CASLGGNTEAFF.

For the CDR3, the DNA is TGTGCCTGGAGTGTACGAAGGTCCGGGGAGCTGTTTTTT. Translation: CAWSVRRSGELFF. V is TRBV25-1 and J is TRBJ2-2; D ambiguous. V dropped 11 bases and J dropped 6 bases, with 16 bases sitting between them. The CDR3 is 13 amino acids. Germline V lookup: CDR1 MGHDK, CDR2 SYGVNS. Using reference TRBV25-1 and TRBJ2-2 for the parts outside the CDR3, the full variable domain is EADIYQTPRYLVIGTGKKITLECSQTMGHDKMYWYQQDPGMELHLIHYSYGVNSTEKGDLSSESTVSRIRTEHFPLTLESARPSHTSQYLCAWSVRRSGELFFGEGSRLTVL.

This chain joins TRBV15 and TRBJ2-3, with a possible D match to TRBD2 (6 bases). Germline V gene lookup returns CDR1 LNHNV and CDR2 YYDKDF (reference sequence). This CDR3 comprises 16 residues. V lost 1 base and J 3 bases, leaving 14 bases between the germline ends. CDR3 nucleotide sequence: TGTGCCACCAGCAGAGCGCGGGGTTCAGGGACAGATACGCAGTATTTT. Protein: CATSRARGSGTDTQYF. Looking up the rest from reference TRBV15 and TRBJ2-3 gives the full variable domain: DAMVIQNPRYQVTQFGKPVTLSCSQTLNHNVMYWYQQKSSQAPKLLFHYYDKDFNNEADTPDNFQSRRPNTSFCFLDIRSPGLGDTAMYLCATSRARGSGTDTQYFGPGTRLTVL.